This is a list of T cell receptor beta chains from one sample in a study of blood T cell repertoires in COVID-19. Sequencing used immunoSEQ multiplex PCR; TCRdb keeps in-frame clones, though not all of them. The sample has over 100,000 clones; roughly 84% are singletons. The source material was peripheral blood. The receptor set was obtained from a man aged 60-69 years with acute or convalescent COVID-19. The CDR3 runs from the conserved cysteine through the conserved F or W. The D gene is left open where the match is weak. Some rows have no size entry. The others give once, few or many, or a class for an expanded clone.

.,TRBJ2-1,TRBV3-1/TRBV3-2,.,TGTGCCAGCAGGGCTCTGGAGGGTCCTGGGAATGAGCAGTTCTTC,CASRALEGPGNEQFF
.,TRBJ1-5,TRBV5-1,TRBD1,TGCGCCAGCAGCTTGCAGGGGGCCGACGGTCAGCCCCAGCATTTT,CASSLQGADGQPQHF
.,TRBJ2-3,TRBV11-2,.,TGTGCCAGCAGCTCCAATACGCAGTATTTT,CASSSNTQYF
once,TRBJ2-3,TRBV7-9,.,TGTGCCAGCAGCCCTCCCTACAGGGTATCCATAGATACGCAGTATTTT,CASSPPYRVSIDTQYF
once,TRBJ1-1,TRBV9,.,TGTGCCAGCAGGGCCACCCTAGCCGGGACAAACCCCAGAGACACTGAAGCTTTCTTT,CASRATLAGTNPRDTEAFF
.,TRBJ2-3,TRBV11-3,TRBD2,TGTGCCAGCAGCTTAGAGGGGTGGAGCGGGAGGGCGGATACGCAGTATTTT,CASSLEGWSGRADTQYF
.,TRBJ1-6,TRBV19,.,TGTGCCAGTCGGCCGGTGGGGCAAGAGAATTCACCCCTCCACTTT,CASRPVGQENSPLHF
.,TRBJ1-5,TRBV5-1,.,TGCGCCAGCACCAGAACAGGCCCAAATCAGCCCCAGCATTTT,CASTRTGPNQPQHF
.,TRBJ1-2,TRBV3-1/TRBV3-2,TRBD1,TGTGCCAGCAGCCAAGGGGGACAGGGCAGGTCGGGCTACACCTTC,CASSQGGQGRSGYTF
.,TRBJ1-1,TRBV2,.,TGTGCCAGCAGTGACCAGGGTAATGGTGAAGCTTTCTTT,CASSDQGNGEAFF
.,TRBJ2-7,TRBV5-1,.,TGCGCCAGCAGCATTCAGGGGAGCTACGAGCAGTACTTC,CASSIQGSYEQYF
.,TRBJ1-2,TRBV5-4,TRBD1,TGTGCCAGCAGCATTCGCAGGGGGGCCTATGGCTACACCTTC,CASSIRRGAYGYTF
.,TRBJ2-1,TRBV24-1,TRBD1,TGTGCCACCAGTGAAACGGGACAGGGTGGAAATGAGCAGTTCTTC,CATSETGQGGNEQFF
.,TRBJ2-1,TRBV11-2,.,TGTGCCAGCAGCTTATGGCAGGGGAACTTCAATGAGCAGTTCTTC,CASSLWQGNFNEQFF
once,TRBJ1-1,TRBV12-3/TRBV12-4,.,TGTGCCAGCAGCAGCGGATCTCGCACTGAAGCTTTCTTT,CASSSGSRTEAFF
.,TRBJ1-6,TRBV28,.,TGTGCCAGCAGTCTGAGCTCCTATAATTCACCCCTCCACTTT,CASSLSSYNSPLHF
once,TRBJ2-3,TRBV5-1,TRBD2,TGCGCCAGCAGCTTTACCGGGACTAGCGGAGCAGATACGCAGTATTTT,CASSFTGTSGADTQYF
.,TRBJ2-1,TRBV24-1,TRBD2,TGTGCCACCAGTGATTTAGCTAGCGGAGGGTACAATGAGCAGTTCTTC,CATSDLASGGYNEQFF
.,TRBJ1-1,TRBV11-3,.,TGTGCCAGCAGCTTCCTTTATCTGAACACTGAAGCTTTCTTT,CASSFLYLNTEAFF
.,TRBJ2-2,TRBV18,TRBD1,TGTGCCAGCTCACCCCCCGGGGCAGGGGGAACCGGGGAGCTGTTTTTT,CASSPPGAGGTGELFF
.,TRBJ1-2,TRBV24-1,.,TGTGCCACCAGTGATCCGCGGGCGGAAGAGACTAACTATGGCTACACCTTC,CATSDPRAEETNYGYTF
.,TRBJ1-1,TRBV5-1,TRBD1,TGCGCCAGCAGCGGACAGGGGGCAGGGAACACTGAAGCTTTCTTT,CASSGQGAGNTEAFF
.,TRBJ1-1,TRBV6-2/TRBV6-3,.,TGTGCCAGCAGTATCCAACAGGGTTCCACTGAAGCTTTCTTT,CASSIQQGSTEAFF
.,TRBJ2-3,TRBV18,TRBD2,TGTGCCAGCTCACCCAGAACTAGCGGCAACACAGATACGCAGTATTTT,CASSPRTSGNTDTQYF
.,TRBJ1-3,TRBV11-2,.,TGTGCCAGCAGCTTAGCAGGTTCGGGAAACACCATATATTTT,CASSLAGSGNTIYF
.,TRBJ1-2,TRBV2,.,TGTGCCAGCAGTGAAGCGCGGGGGACGAGGAGGGGCGGCTACACCTTC,CASSEARGTRRGGYTF
.,TRBJ1-2,TRBV18,.,TGTGCCAGCTCACCAGAGCACGGCTATGGCTACACCTTC,CASSPEHGYGYTF
.,TRBJ1-2,TRBV9,.,TGTGCCAGCAGCGGAGGTAGACATGGCTACACCTTC,CASSGGRHGYTF
.,TRBJ2-4,TRBV27,.,TGTGCCAGCAGTGGACAGCTAAACATTCAGTACTTC,CASSGQLNIQYF
.,TRBJ2-7,TRBV18,.,TGTGCCAGCTCACCCCCCAGGGCTCGCTACGAGCAGTACTTC,CASSPPRARYEQYF
.,TRBJ2-5,TRBV11-2,TRBD2,TGTGCCAGCAGCTCCCTCTTGTCGGGGCGGGAGAGAGAGACCCAGTACTTC,CASSSLLSGRERETQYF
.,TRBJ2-7,TRBV5-5,TRBD1,TGTGCCAGCAGCTTTACAGGGGCCTCCTACGAGCAGTACTTC,CASSFTGASYEQYF
.,TRBJ1-6,TRBV6-5,.,TGTGCCAGCACAGGTAGGGGTAGATCACCCCTCCACTTT,CASTGRGRSPLHF
.,TRBJ1-5,TRBV18,TRBD1,TGTGCCAGCTCCCAGGGGGTCAATCAGCCCCAGCATTTT,CASSQGVNQPQHF
.,TRBJ2-2,TRBV6-5,.,TGTGCCAGCAACGGACTCGTGTACACCGGGGAGCTGTTTTTT,CASNGLVYTGELFF
.,TRBJ2-1,TRBV5-1,.,TGCGCCAGCAGCCTTGGGACTCCCATGGGTGAGCAGTTCTTC,CASSLGTPMGEQFF
.,TRBJ2-1,TRBV5-4,.,TGTGCCAGCAGCCGGGGTGGGGACTCCTACAATGAGCAGTTCTTC,CASSRGGDSYNEQFF
.,TRBJ2-1,TRBV5-6,TRBD2,TGTGCCAGCAGCTTGGCCCGACTAGCGGGGATGAATGAGCAGTTCTTC,CASSLARLAGMNEQFF
.,TRBJ1-6,TRBV19,.,TGTGCCAGTTCCCTGGAGGACAGACCTAAATATAATTCACCCCTCCACTTT,CASSLEDRPKYNSPLHF
.,TRBJ2-5,TRBV11-3,TRBD1,TGTGCCAGCAGCCAAGGGACAGGCCCCGTCGAGACCCAGTACTTC,CASSQGTGPVETQYF
once,TRBJ1-5,TRBV24-1,.,TGTGCCACCACAAGCGAGGGCAATCAGCCCCAGCATTTT,CATTSEGNQPQHF
.,TRBJ1-5,TRBV23-1,TRBD1,TGCGCCAGCAGTCAATCAGGGGACAGAAATCAGCCCCAGCATTTT,CASSQSGDRNQPQHF
few,TRBJ2-1,TRBV4-1,TRBD2,TGCGCCAGCCTCTCCGGGACTAGTTTTCCCAATGAGCAGTTCTTC,CASLSGTSFPNEQFF
.,TRBJ2-7,TRBV5-1,TRBD1,TGCGCCAGCAGCTTGGCGACAGGGGGCTACGAGCAGTACTTC,CASSLATGGYEQYF
few,TRBJ2-3,TRBV5-6,TRBD2,TGTGCCAGCAGCCCGACTAGCTCAGATACGCAGTATTTT,CASSPTSSDTQYF
.,TRBJ2-3,TRBV2,.,TGTGCCAGCAGTGAAGCGTGGGCAAGCACAGATACGCAGTATTTT,CASSEAWASTDTQYF
.,TRBJ1-1,TRBV4-2,.,TGTGCCAGCAGCCAAGATCTAAGCACTAACACTGAAGCTTTCTTT,CASSQDLSTNTEAFF
.,TRBJ2-5,TRBV5-1,TRBD1,TGCGCCAGCAGCCGGGACAGGGGGAGAGAGACCCAGTACTTC,CASSRDRGRETQYF
.,TRBJ2-2,TRBV10-2,TRBD2,TGCGCCAGCAGTGATGGGGGGGGAAGGAGCACCGGGGAGCTGTTTTTT,CASSDGGGRSTGELFF
.,TRBJ1-4,TRBV2,TRBD1,TGTGCCAGCAGTCTGACAGGGAATAATGAAAAACTGTTTTTT,CASSLTGNNEKLFF
.,TRBJ2-2,TRBV7-2,.,TGTGCCAGCAGCCCGGCGAACACCGGGGAGCTGTTTTTT,CASSPANTGELFF
.,TRBJ1-2,TRBV3-1/TRBV3-2,.,TGTGCCAGCAGCCAGAGTGGGCAGGGCGGCGGCTACACCTTC,CASSQSGQGGGYTF
.,TRBJ2-7,TRBV10-1,.,TGCGCCTCTAGCGCTATGCGGGGCTCCTACGAGCAGTACTTC,CASSAMRGSYEQYF
.,TRBJ2-2,TRBV12-3/TRBV12-4,.,TGTGCCAGCAGTCCTATAGCAGGGGAGCTGTTTTTT,CASSPIAGELFF
.,TRBJ1-1,TRBV23-1,TRBD1,TGCGCCAGCAGTCACCGGGGGGGACAGCCGAACACTGAAGCTTTCTTT,CASSHRGGQPNTEAFF
.,TRBJ2-5,TRBV27,.,TGTGCCAGCAGTTCCTACCAAGAGACCCAGTACTTC,CASSSYQETQYF
.,TRBJ1-5,TRBV10-1,TRBD1,TGCACCAGCAGTGACAGGGGTGTGGATCAGCCCCAGCATTTT,CTSSDRGVDQPQHF